One and the same sample provided the 30 T cell receptor beta chains below, sequenced in a study of vaccination and CD4 T cells after COVID-19. No antigen has been identified for these receptors. The assay that was used to sequence DNA from cultured CD4+ T cells was the Oncomine TCR Beta short-read assay. TCRdb redid the calling of the PCR reads with MiXCR, one entry per CDR3 protein. The table has approximately 9,800 distinct CDR3 sequences, approximately 59% seen once. Treatment: approximately 9-day PBMC culture with coronavirus spike peptide pools or control peptides (ViraFEST assay). Sequenced: CD4+ T cells from blood, cultured in vitro. The receptors were gathered from a human donor who had recovered from COVID-19.

The V gene is TRBV25-1, the J gene TRBJ1-2, with D perhaps TRBD1 (6 bases). The germline V gene has CDR1 MGHDK and CDR2 SYGVNS. Trimming shortened V by 6 bases and J by 0 bases, and 8 bases separated the two germline ends. The CDR3 runs to 13 residues. Here the CDR3 reads CASRRGTNYGYTF. The CDR3 DNA follows: TGTGCCAGCAGAAGGGGGACTAACTATGGCTACACCTTC.

The chain employs TRBV20-1 and TRBJ2-1; 8 nucleotides match TRBD1. This CDR3 region has 16 residues. CDR1 is DFQATT, CDR2 SNEGSKA, per germline (reference sequence). V lost 4 bases, J lost 5 bases, and 13 bases stayed unmatched. The CDR3 nucleotides read TGCAGTGCTAACCATCAAGCAGGGGGCGTCCACAATGAGCAGTTCTTC. Encoded protein: CSANHQAGGVHNEQFF.

The chain links TRBV7-2 to TRBJ2-3; no clear D. This CDR3 comprises 15 residues. Germline CDR1 reads SGHTA; CDR2 reads FQGNSA. Trimming took 5 bases from V and 5 from J, leaving 17 bases between them. This CDR3 is CASSQLGLEGDTQYF. CDR3 DNA: TGTGCCAGCAGCCAGCTCGGGCTAGAAGGAGATACGCAGTATTTT.

V gene TRBV11-2 combines with J gene TRBJ2-7; a possible D gene is TRBD2 (6 bases). Germline-derived CDR1 and CDR2 are SGHAT and FQNNGV. The CDR3 covers 15 residues. Trimming pared 3 bases from V and 5 bases from J, leaving 17 bases between. The chain's CDR3 is CASSFAGTYGDEQYF. CDR3 nucleotides: TGTGCCAGCAGCTTTGCCGGGACTTACGGCGACGAGCAGTACTTC.

J is TRBJ1-6 and V is TRBV12-3 or TRBV12-4, with D unclear. This CDR3 has 16 amino acids. V was shortened by 8 bases and J by 4 bases, with 18 bases between the two germline ends. The CDR3 reads CASRTSRARYNSPLHF. The DNA for the CDR3 is TGTGCCAGCCGGACCTCGAGGGCCAGATATAATTCACCCCTCCACTTT.

The rearrangement joins TRBV2 to TRBJ2-1, with D perhaps assigned TRBD1 or TRBD2 (6 bases each). Trimming removed 6 bases from V and 7 bases from J, with 16 bases in between. Germline values: CDR1 SNHLY, CDR2 FYNNEI. The CDR3 has 14 residues. As DNA, the CDR3 is TGTGCCAGCAGCAGATGGGGGGCACGAAATGAGCAGTTCTTC. This encodes CASSRWGARNEQFF.

V usage is TRBV27 and J usage is TRBJ2-7; TRBD2 might be the D (6 bases). Looked up from germline, CDR1 is MNHEY and CDR2 is SMNVEV (reference sequence). This CDR3 region has 15 residues. Trimming cost V 4 bases and J 5 bases, with 18 bases left between them. The CDR3 protein is CASSSQEGSPHEQYF. The CDR3, as DNA: TGTGCCAGCAGTTCCCAGGAGGGTTCTCCCCACGAGCAGTACTTC.

This clonotype was found a few times. The rearrangement joins TRBV6-1 to TRBJ2-7; tentative D call: TRBD2 (6 bases). The CDR3 totals 14 residues. V was clipped by 6 bases and J by 2 bases, with 14 bases between them. The germline CDR1 and CDR2 sequences are MNHNS and SASEGT. Here the CDR3 DNA reads TGTGCCAGCAGCCAGACGGCGGGGCCCTACGAGCAGTACTTC. Translated: CASSQTAGPYEQYF.

A single count supports this clonotype. The chain employs TRBV7-9 and TRBJ2-5, with 8 positions matching TRBD2. The CDR3 loop spans 15 amino acids. CDR1 is SEHNR, CDR2 FQNEAQ, per germline (reference sequence). The J segment lost 0 bases and the V segment lost 6 bases, leaving 6 bases of the junction unmatched. CDR3 protein: CASRPTSAYQETQYF. DNA of the CDR3: TGTGCCAGCAGACCGACTAGCGCGTACCAAGAGACCCAGTACTTC.

This clonotype appeared a single time. This chain links TRBV7-2 with TRBJ2-5; 11 bases align to TRBD1. CDR1 and CDR2 (germline): SGHTA, FQGNSA. J gave up 4 bases and V 5 bases, and 6 bases lay outside the gene matches. CDR3 length: 15 amino acids. In DNA form, the CDR3 reads TGTGCCAGCAGCCAGGACAGGGGGCGCGGAGAGACCCAGTACTTC. This gives the protein CASSQDRGRGETQYF.

The table lists this clonotype with a count of one. This chain connects TRBV7-2 to TRBJ1-1, with a possible D match to TRBD1 (6 bases). Between the trimmed V and J ends, which lost 5 bases and 0 bases, there was a span of 10 bases. Germline-derived CDR1 and CDR2 are SGHTA and FQGNSA. The CDR3 totals 14 residues. The CDR3 loop reads CASSETGMNTEAFF. For the CDR3, the DNA is TGTGCCAGCAGCGAGACAGGTATGAACACTGAAGCTTTCTTT.

This sequence joins TRBV20-1 and TRBJ2-7; TRBD1 might be the D (6 bases). Germline values: CDR1 DFQATT, CDR2 SNEGSKA (reference sequence). Between the trimmed V and J ends, which lost 5 bases and 4 bases, there was a span of 18 bases. The CDR3 has 14 residues. DNA for the CDR3: TGCAGTGCTCCCGGACAGCCCTCTGGTTACGAGCAGTACTTC. This encodes CSAPGQPSGYEQYF.

The chain uses TRBV20-1 and TRBJ1-3; D not resolved. Germline V lookup: CDR1 DFQATT, CDR2 SNEGSKA (reference sequence). V lost 3 bases to trimming and J lost 4 bases, with 13 bases between them. There are 14 residues in the CDR3. This chain's CDR3 is CSASSRAVGNTIYF. The CDR3 DNA sequence: TGCAGTGCTAGTTCCCGGGCAGTCGGAAACACCATATATTTT.

This clonotype was seen a handful of times. The J gene is TRBJ2-3, the V gene TRBV15; no definite D call. The CDR3 consists of 18 residues. Trimming removed 0 bases from V and 0 bases from J, with 16 bases in between. In germline, CDR1 is LNHNV, CDR2 YYDKDF (reference sequence). This CDR3 reads CATSRDWFGDSSTDTQYF. As DNA, the CDR3 is TGTGCCACCAGCAGAGACTGGTTCGGCGATTCTAGCACAGATACGCAGTATTTT.

V usage is TRBV6-1 and J usage is TRBJ1-5; no firm D call. The V end lost 7 bases, the J end lost 9 bases, and 16 bases lay between the germline ends. The CDR3 runs 13 residues. CDR1 and CDR2 from the germline V gene are MNHNS and SASEGT. CDR3 DNA: TGTGCCAGCAAATTGGCCCTGTACTGGCCCCAGCATTTT. Translation gives CASKLALYWPQHF.

The table lists this clonotype with a few counts. V and J are TRBV2 and TRBJ1-2; D is unresolved. Deletions cut 4 bases from V and 2 bases from J, with 8 bases between. CDR3 length equals 13 residues. Germline CDR1 and CDR2: SNHLY and FYNNEI. For the CDR3, the DNA is TGTGCCAGCAGTGTCAGACGGAACTATGGCTACACCTTC. This codes for CASSVRRNYGYTF.

The chain recombines TRBV5-4 with TRBJ2-3, with D perhaps TRBD2 (5 bases). CDR1 is SGHNT, CDR2 YYREEE, per germline (reference sequence). This CDR3 spans 15 amino acids. V lost 2 bases and J 2 bases, leaving 12 bases between the germline ends. CDR3 in amino acids: CASSLDYTPTDTQYF. In DNA, the CDR3 is TGTGCCAGCAGCTTAGACTATACCCCCACAGATACGCAGTATTTT.

This clonotype was observed a single time. The chain links TRBV19 to TRBJ1-2; D might be TRBD1 (6 bases). The CDR3 is 15 residues long. V lost 7 bases and J lost 4, with 19 bases in between. The V gene's germline CDR1 is LNHDA and CDR2 SQIVND (reference sequence). The CDR3 nucleotides are TGTGCCAGTACCACGGTGGGGGGCTCTGGCTATGGCTACACCTTC. Its translation is CASTTVGGSGYGYTF.

The chain carries TRBV6-2 or TRBV6-3 and TRBJ1-1; D gene uncertain. V lost 2 bases and J 8 bases, leaving 9 bases between the germline ends. Germline assignment: CDR1 MNHEY and CDR2 SVGEGT. The CDR3 length is 12 residues. The CDR3 is CASSYAAVEAFF. CDR3 coding DNA: TGTGCCAGCAGTTACGCGGCGGTAGAAGCTTTCTTT.

This clonotype was seen a handful of times. The V and J genes are TRBV7-2 and TRBJ1-1; possibly TRBD1 for D (5 bases). The V and J ends lost 5 bases and 4 bases respectively, with 14 bases between them. Germline V gives CDR1 SGHTA, CDR2 FQGNSA. The CDR3 has 14 residues. The CDR3 region has the DNA TGTGCCAGCAGCCACTCATCTGGGGGCACTGAAGCTTTCTTT. Translated, it gives CASSHSSGGTEAFF.

This clonotype turned up a few times. J is TRBJ2-2 and V is TRBV6-1, with D unresolved. V lost 9 bases and J 3 bases, leaving 8 bases between the germline ends. This CDR3 contains 12 residues. Germline V gives CDR1 MNHNS, CDR2 SASEGT. CDR3 nucleotides: TGTGCCAGTGGTCCGGACACCGGGGAGCTGTTTTTT. Its protein product is CASGPDTGELFF.

This chain joins TRBV7-2 and TRBJ1-2, with D perhaps matching TRBD1 (6 bases). V was shortened by 1 base and J by 8 bases, with 14 bases between the two germline ends. Germline CDR1 reads SGHTA; CDR2 reads FQGNSA. This CDR3 comprises 14 residues. In nucleotides, the CDR3 is TGTGCCAGCAGCTTAGGAGGGGGGATGAGAGGCTACACCTTC. Amino acids: CASSLGGGMRGYTF. Full variable domain (remainder filled in from reference TRBV7-2 and TRBJ1-2): GAGVSQSPSNKVTEKGKDVELRCDPISGHTALYWYRQSLGQGLEFLIYFQGNSAPDKSGLPSDRFSAERTGGSVSTLTIQRTQQEDSAVYLCASSLGGGMRGYTFGSGTRLTVV.

The chain links TRBV20-1 to TRBJ1-2; TRBD1 might be the D (6 bases). Per the germline V gene, CDR1 is DFQATT and CDR2 is SNEGSKA (reference sequence). The CDR3 has 12 amino acids. With 6 bases removed from V and 4 bases from J, the gap between germline ends came to 12 bases. CDR3 in DNA: TGCAGTGCCTGGACAGAGATCTATGGCTACACCTTC. Protein: CSAWTEIYGYTF.

This clonotype was recorded a few times. The V and J genes are TRBV6-1 and TRBJ1-1; unclear D gene. Germline V gene data show CDR1 as MNHNS and CDR2 as SASEGT. There are 15 residues in the CDR3. The ends were cut back, 0 bases at V and 0 bases at J, with 8 bases in the middle. The CDR3 spells CASSEAWAVNTEAFF. CDR3 coding DNA: TGTGCCAGCAGTGAAGCGTGGGCGGTGAACACTGAAGCTTTCTTT.

The chain employs TRBV7-2 and TRBJ1-2; 8 bases are shared with TRBD1. Trimming cost V 7 bases and J 0 bases; bases outside gene matches: 10. The CDR3 totals 16 residues. Germline values: CDR1 SGHTA, CDR2 FQGNSA. CDR3 amino acids: CASIARPGQANYGYTF. CDR3 DNA: TGTGCCAGCATCGCTCGCCCGGGACAGGCTAACTATGGCTACACCTTC.

J is TRBJ1-2 and V is TRBV7-9, with D unclear. CDR3 length: 13 amino acids. Germline-derived CDR1 and CDR2 are SEHNR and FQNEAQ (reference sequence). Trimming took off 1 base at V and 8 bases at J, with 11 bases between the two ends. CDR3 DNA: TGTGCCAGCAGCTTAGATAACTATCAGGGCTACACCTTC. Amino acid sequence: CASSLDNYQGYTF.

V and J are TRBV19 and TRBJ2-2, with a tentative D call TRBD2 (5 bases). The CDR3 is 16 amino acids. Germline V lookup: CDR1 LNHDA, CDR2 SQIVND (reference sequence). V was clipped by 2 bases and J by 6 bases, with 16 bases between them. The CDR3 coding sequence is TGTGCCAGTAGTATAATCGGGGTTCGGGTTGCCGGGGAGCTGTTTTTT. This sequence encodes CASSIIGVRVAGELFF.

The chain joins TRBV5-1 to TRBJ2-5; 8 bases are a match to TRBD1. The CDR3 is 16 amino acids. V lost 4 bases to trimming and J lost 6 bases; unmatched junction nucleotides: 14. The germline V gene encodes CDR1 SGHRS and CDR2 YFSETQ. Here the CDR3 reads CASSPGPPGGLKTQYF. CDR3 nucleotides: TGCGCCAGCAGCCCGGGCCCCCCAGGGGGCCTAAAGACCCAGTACTTC.

This clonotype was observed a handful of times. The rearrangement joins TRBV6-1 to TRBJ2-2; D tentatively fits TRBD1 or TRBD2 (5 bases each). Germline V gene lookup returns CDR1 MNHNS and CDR2 SASEGT. The ends were cut back, 1 base at V and 5 bases at J, with 20 bases in the middle. This CDR3 comprises 18 residues. The CDR3 bases are TGTGCCAGCAGTGAAGTTTGGTCCGGGTCGAGGGGAACCGGGGAGCTGTTTTTT. Translation: CASSEVWSGSRGTGELFF.

The gene calls are TRBV6-5 and TRBJ1-1, with D maybe TRBD1 (5 bases). Trimming removed 0 bases from V and 6 bases from J, with 11 bases in between. The CDR3 has 14 amino acids. Germline CDR1 and CDR2: MNHEY and SVGAGI. The CDR3 region is CASSYSAGSAEAFF. Written as DNA, the CDR3 is TGTGCCAGCAGTTACTCGGCAGGGTCGGCTGAAGCTTTCTTT.